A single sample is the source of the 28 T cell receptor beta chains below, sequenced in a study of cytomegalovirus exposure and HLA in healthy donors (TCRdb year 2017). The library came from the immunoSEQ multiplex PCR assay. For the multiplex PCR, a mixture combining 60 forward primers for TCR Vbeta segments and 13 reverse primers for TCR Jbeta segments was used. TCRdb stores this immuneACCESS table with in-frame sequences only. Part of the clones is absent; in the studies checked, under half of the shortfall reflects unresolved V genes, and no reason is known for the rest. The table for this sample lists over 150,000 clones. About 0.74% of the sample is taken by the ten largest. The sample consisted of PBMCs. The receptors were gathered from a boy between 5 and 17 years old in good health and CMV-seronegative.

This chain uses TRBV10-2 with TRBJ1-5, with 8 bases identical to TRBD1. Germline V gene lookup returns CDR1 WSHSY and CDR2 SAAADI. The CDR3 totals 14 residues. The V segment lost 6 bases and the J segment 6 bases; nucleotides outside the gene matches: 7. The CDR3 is CASSGRTGSQPQHF. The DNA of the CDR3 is TGCGCCAGCAGCGGGAGGACAGGGAGTCAGCCCCAGCATTTT.

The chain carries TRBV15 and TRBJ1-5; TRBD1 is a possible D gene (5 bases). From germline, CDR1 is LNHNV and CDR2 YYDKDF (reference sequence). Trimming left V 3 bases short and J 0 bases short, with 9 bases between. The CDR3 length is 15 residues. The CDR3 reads CATSRGRNSNQPQHF. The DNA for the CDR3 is TGTGCCACCAGCAGGGGGCGGAATAGCAATCAGCCCCAGCATTTT.

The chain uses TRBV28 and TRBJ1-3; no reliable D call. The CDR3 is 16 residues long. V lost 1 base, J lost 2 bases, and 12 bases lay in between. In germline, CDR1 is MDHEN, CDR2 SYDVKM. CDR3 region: CASSLYVRGPGNTIYF. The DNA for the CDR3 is TGTGCCAGCAGTTTATATGTGAGAGGGCCTGGAAACACCATATATTTT. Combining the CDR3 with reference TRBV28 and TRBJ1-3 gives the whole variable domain DVKVTQSSRYLVKRTGEKVFLECVQDMDHENMFWYRQDPGLGLRLIYFSYDVKMKEKGDIPEGYSVSREKKERFSLILESASTNQTSMYLCASSLYVRGPGNTIYFGEGSWLTVV.

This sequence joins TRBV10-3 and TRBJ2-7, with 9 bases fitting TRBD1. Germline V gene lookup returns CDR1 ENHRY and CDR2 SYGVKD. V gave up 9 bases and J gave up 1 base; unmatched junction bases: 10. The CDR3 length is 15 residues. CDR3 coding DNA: TGTGCCATATCTTCGGGGACAGGGTTTTCCTACGAGCAGTACTTC. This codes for CAISSGTGFSYEQYF.

CDR3 residues: CASDRGTGELFF. The CDR3 nucleotides are TGTGCCAGCGATAGGGGCACCGGGGAGCTGTTTTTT. V gene TRBV11-1 combines with J gene TRBJ2-2; D is possibly TRBD1 (5 bases). Germline loops: CDR1 SGHAT, CDR2 FQDESV (reference sequence). V lost 8 bases to trimming and J lost 4 bases, with 8 bases between them. There are 12 residues in the CDR3. Complete variable domain (other parts from reference TRBV11-1 and TRBJ2-2): EAEVAQSPRYKITEKSQAVAFWCDPISGHATLYWYRQILGQGPELLVQFQDESVVDDSQLPKDRFSAERLKGVDSTLKIQPAELGDSAMYLCASDRGTGELFFGEGSRLTVL.

This CDR3 reads CASSPRTGDNYGYTF. The CDR3 DNA follows: TGTGCCAGCAGCCCCCGGACAGGGGATAACTATGGCTACACCTTC. The chain has TRBV7-2 and TRBJ1-2; 9 bases line up with TRBD1. The CDR3 runs 15 residues. Germline V lookup: CDR1 SGHTA, CDR2 FQGNSA. V was pared by 5 bases and J by 1 base, with 5 bases of the junction left unmatched.

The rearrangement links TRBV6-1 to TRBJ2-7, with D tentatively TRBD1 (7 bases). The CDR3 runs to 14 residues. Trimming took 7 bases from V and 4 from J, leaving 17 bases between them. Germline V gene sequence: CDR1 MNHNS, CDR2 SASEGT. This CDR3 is CASTEGAGGYEQYF. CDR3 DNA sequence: TGTGCCAGCACTGAGGGAGCAGGGGGGTACGAGCAGTACTTC.

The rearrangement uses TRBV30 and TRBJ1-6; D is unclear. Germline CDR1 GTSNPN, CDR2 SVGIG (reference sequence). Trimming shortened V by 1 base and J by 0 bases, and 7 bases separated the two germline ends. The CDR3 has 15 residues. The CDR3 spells CAWSAWSSYNSPLHF. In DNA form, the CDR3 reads TGTGCCTGGAGTGCTTGGAGCTCCTATAATTCACCCCTCCACTTT.

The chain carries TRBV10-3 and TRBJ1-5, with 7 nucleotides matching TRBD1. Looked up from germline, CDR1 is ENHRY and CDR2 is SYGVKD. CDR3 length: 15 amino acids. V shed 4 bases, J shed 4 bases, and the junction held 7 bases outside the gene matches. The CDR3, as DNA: TGTGCCATCAGTGCTGAGGACAGGATGAATCAGCCCCAGCATTTT. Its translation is CAISAEDRMNQPQHF.

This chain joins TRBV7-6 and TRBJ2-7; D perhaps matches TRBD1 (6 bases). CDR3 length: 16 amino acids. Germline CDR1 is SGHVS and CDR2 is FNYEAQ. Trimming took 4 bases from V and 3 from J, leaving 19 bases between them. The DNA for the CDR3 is TGTGCCAGCAGCTCCCTGGAACGGGACAAACTCTACGAGCAGTACTTC. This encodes CASSSLERDKLYEQYF.

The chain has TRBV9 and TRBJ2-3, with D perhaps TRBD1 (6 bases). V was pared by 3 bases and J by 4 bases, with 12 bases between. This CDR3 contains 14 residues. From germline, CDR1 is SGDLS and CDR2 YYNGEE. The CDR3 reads CASSAVYRADTQYF. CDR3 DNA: TGTGCCAGCAGCGCCGTCTACAGGGCAGATACGCAGTATTTT.

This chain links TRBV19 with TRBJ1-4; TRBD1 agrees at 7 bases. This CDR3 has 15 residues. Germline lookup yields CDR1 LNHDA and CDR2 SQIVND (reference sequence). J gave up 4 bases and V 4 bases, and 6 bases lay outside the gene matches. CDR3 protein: CASSTGTANNEKLFF. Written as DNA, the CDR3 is TGTGCCAGTAGTACCGGGACAGCAAATAATGAAAAACTGTTTTTT.

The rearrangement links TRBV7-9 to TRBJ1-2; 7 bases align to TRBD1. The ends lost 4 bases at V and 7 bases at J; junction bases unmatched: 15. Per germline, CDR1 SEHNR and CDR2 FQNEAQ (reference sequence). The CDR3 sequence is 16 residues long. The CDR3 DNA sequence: TGTGCCAGCAGCTCAAACGGACAGGCGGCCGTGATTGGCTACACCTTC. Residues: CASSSNGQAAVIGYTF.

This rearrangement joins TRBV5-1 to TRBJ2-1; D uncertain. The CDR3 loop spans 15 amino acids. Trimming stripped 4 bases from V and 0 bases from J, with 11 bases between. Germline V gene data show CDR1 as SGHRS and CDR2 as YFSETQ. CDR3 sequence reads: CASSKQQSSYNEQFF. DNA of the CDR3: TGCGCCAGCAGCAAACAGCAGAGCTCCTACAATGAGCAGTTCTTC.

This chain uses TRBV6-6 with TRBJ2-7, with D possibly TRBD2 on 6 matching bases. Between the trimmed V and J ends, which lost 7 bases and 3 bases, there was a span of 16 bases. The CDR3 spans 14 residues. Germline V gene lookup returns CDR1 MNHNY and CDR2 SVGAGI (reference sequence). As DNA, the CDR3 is TGTGCCAGCACCGACGGGGGTATCGTCTACGAGCAGTACTTC. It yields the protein CASTDGGIVYEQYF.

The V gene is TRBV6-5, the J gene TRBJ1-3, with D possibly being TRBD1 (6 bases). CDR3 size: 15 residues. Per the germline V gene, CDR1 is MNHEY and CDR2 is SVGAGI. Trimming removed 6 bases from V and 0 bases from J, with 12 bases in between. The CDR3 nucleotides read TGTGCCAGCAGCCCCGACAGGAGCTCTGGAAACACCATATATTTT. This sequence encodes CASSPDRSSGNTIYF.

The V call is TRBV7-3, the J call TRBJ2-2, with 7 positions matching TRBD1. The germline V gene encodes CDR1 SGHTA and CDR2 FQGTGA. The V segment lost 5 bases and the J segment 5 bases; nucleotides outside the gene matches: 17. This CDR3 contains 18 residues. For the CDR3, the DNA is TGTGCCAGCAGCCCTCACCCGCCCGGGACAGCCCTTACCGGGGAGCTGTTTTTT. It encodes CASSPHPPGTALTGELFF.

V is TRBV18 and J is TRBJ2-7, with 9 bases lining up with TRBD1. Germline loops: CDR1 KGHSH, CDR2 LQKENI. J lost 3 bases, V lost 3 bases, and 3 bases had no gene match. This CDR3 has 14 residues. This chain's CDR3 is CASSPTGGNYEQYF. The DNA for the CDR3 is TGTGCCAGCTCACCCACAGGGGGCAACTACGAGCAGTACTTC.

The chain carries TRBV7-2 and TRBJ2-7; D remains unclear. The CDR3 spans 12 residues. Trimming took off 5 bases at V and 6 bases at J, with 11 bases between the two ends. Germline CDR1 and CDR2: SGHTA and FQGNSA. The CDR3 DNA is TGTGCCAGCAGCCCCCTAAGGAGCGAGCAGTACTTC. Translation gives CASSPLRSEQYF.

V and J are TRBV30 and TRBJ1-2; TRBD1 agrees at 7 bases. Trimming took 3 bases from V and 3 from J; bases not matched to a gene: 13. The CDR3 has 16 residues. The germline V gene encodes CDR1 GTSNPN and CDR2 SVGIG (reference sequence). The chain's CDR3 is CAWSFMTGFGDYGYTF. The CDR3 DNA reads TGTGCCTGGAGCTTCATGACAGGGTTCGGGGACTATGGCTACACCTTC.

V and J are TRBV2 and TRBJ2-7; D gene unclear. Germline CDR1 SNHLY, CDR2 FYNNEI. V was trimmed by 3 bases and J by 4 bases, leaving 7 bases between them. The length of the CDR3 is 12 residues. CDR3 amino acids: CASSDRRYEQYF. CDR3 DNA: TGTGCCAGCAGTGATCGGCGGTACGAGCAGTACTTC.

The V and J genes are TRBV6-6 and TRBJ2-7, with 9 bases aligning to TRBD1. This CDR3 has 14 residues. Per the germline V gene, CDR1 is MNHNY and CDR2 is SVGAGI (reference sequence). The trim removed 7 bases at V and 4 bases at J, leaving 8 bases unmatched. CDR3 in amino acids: CASNHGDRAYEQYF. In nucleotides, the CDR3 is TGTGCCAGCAACCACGGGGACAGGGCTTACGAGCAGTACTTC.

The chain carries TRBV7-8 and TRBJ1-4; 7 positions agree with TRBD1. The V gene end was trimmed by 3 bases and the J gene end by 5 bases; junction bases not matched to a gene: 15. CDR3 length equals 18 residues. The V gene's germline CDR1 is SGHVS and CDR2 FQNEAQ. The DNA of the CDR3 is TGTGCCAGCAGCTTGTATTACCTCAAGGGACAGAAGAATGAAAAACTGTTTTTT. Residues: CASSLYYLKGQKNEKLFF.

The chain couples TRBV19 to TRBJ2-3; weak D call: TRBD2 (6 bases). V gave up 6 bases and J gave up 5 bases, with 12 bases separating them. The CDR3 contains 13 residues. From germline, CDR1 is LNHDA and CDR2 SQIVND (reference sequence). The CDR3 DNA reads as TGTGCCAGTAGGAGGAGGGAGGTAGATACGCAGTATTTT. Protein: CASRRREVDTQYF.

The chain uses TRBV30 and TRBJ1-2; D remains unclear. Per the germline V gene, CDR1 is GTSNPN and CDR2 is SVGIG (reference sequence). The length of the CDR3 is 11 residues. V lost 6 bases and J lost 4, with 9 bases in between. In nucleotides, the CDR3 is TGTGCCTGTGGCCGAGGCTATGGCTACACCTTC. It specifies CACGRGYGYTF.

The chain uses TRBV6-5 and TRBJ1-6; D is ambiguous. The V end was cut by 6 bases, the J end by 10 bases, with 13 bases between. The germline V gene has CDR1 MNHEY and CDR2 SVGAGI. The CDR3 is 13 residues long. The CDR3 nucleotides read TGTGCCAGCAGACCCCCCGGGGTATCACCCCTCCACTTT. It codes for CASRPPGVSPLHF.

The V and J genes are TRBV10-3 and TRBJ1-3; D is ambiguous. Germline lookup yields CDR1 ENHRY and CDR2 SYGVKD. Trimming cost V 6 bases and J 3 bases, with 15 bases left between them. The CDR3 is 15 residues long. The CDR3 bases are TGTGCCATCAGGTCTAATGAGGAACTTGGAAACACCATATATTTT. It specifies CAIRSNEELGNTIYF.

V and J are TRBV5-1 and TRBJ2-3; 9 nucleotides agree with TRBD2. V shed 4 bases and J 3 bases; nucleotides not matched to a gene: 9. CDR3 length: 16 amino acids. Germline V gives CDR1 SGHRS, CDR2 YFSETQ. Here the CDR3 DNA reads TGCGCCAGCAGCCCTGGGCGGGGGGGAGTTACAGATACGCAGTATTTT. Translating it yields CASSPGRGGVTDTQYF. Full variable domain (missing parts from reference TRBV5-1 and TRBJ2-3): KAGVTQTPRYLIKTRGQQVTLSCSPISGHRSVSWYQQTPGQGLQFLFEYFSETQRNKGNFPGRFSGRQFSNSRSEMNVSTLELGDSALYLCASSPGRGGVTDTQYFGPGTRLTVL.